These T cell receptor beta chains were read from a single sample in a study of T cells in Graves' hyperthyroidism and ophthalmopathy. TCRdb reprocessed the multiplex PCR reads with MiXCR, giving one entry per CDR3 protein. The data show 400,000 to 500,000 distinct CDR3 sequences, approximately 14% seen once. Sequenced: blood. These receptors all stem from a woman aged 18-29 years with Graves' hyperthyroidism. The CDR3 runs from the conserved cysteine through the conserved F or W. A D gene is named only where the DNA matches it firmly. Expanded clones get a size class; other rows say once, few or many, or leave the size out.

d_gene	v_gene	abundance	len	j_gene	CDR3aa	CDR3nt
-	TRBV7-2	many	17	TRBJ2-7	CASSRSVRGIRDSEQYF	TGTGCCAGCAGCCGAAGTGTTCGAGGGATTAGGGACTCCGAGCAGTACTTC
TRBD2	TRBV12-3/TRBV12-4	many	14	TRBJ2-7	CASSFSGKNNEQYF	TGTGCCAGCAGTTTTAGCGGGAAGAACAACGAGCAGTACTTC
-	TRBV20-1	many	15	TRBJ2-5	CSATLRERWKETQYF	TGCAGTGCTACTCTACGGGAGCGGTGGAAAGAGACCCAGTACTTC
-	TRBV27	many	12	TRBJ1-6	CASSSVNSPLHF	TGTGCCAGCAGTTCTGTTAATTCACCCCTCCACTTT
-	TRBV11-3	many	13	TRBJ2-2	CASSPAGTGELFF	TGTGCCAGCAGCCCCGCAGGCACCGGGGAGCTGTTTTTT
TRBD2	TRBV7-2	few	12	TRBJ2-3	CATTSGPDTQYF	TGTGCTACGACTAGCGGCCCAGATACGCAGTATTTT
TRBD2	TRBV4-1	once	17	TRBJ2-5	CANSQDPPAGLQETQYF	TGCGCCAACAGCCAAGACCCCCCAGCGGGACTGCAAGAGACCCAGTACTTC
TRBD2	TRBV6-5	many	17	TRBJ2-1	CASSYSTRLAGDNEQFF	TGTGCCAGCAGTTACTCTACGAGGCTAGCGGGAGACAATGAGCAGTTCTTC
-	TRBV28	many	15	TRBJ2-5	CASTNYGGARLTQYF	TGTGCCAGCACCAATTACGGCGGGGCCCGTTTAACCCAGTACTTC
-	TRBV30	once	15	TRBJ1-5	CAWSRAGTSNQPQHF	TGTGCCTGGAGTCGAGCAGGGACTAGCAATCAGCCCCAGCATTTT
-	TRBV7-9	few	18	TRBJ2-6	CASSRAAGAGSGANVLTF	TGTGCCAGCAGCCGGGCGGCAGGGGCAGGCTCTGGGGCCAACGTCCTGACTTTC
-	TRBV7-2	-	14	TRBJ1-1	CASHMAGAFTEAFF	TGTGCCAGCCACATGGCAGGGGCGTTCACTGAAGCTTTCTTT
-	TRBV4-1	-	16	TRBJ2-6	CASSQVPASGANVLTF	TGCGCCAGCAGCCAAGTCCCAGCCTCTGGGGCCAACGTCCTGACTTTC
-	TRBV12-3/TRBV12-4	many	13	TRBJ2-7	CASSLPGLYEQYF	TGTGCCAGCAGTTTACCGGGACTCTACGAGCAGTACTTC
-	TRBV28	many	14	TRBJ1-5	CASSPGGGYQPQHF	TGTGCCAGCAGTCCTGGGGGGGGCTATCAGCCCCAGCATTTT
-	TRBV18	few	14	TRBJ1-4	CASSPPSTNEKLFF	TGTGCCAGCTCACCACCCTCAACTAATGAAAAACTGTTTTTT
-	TRBV5-1	-	15	TRBJ1-4	CASSLVRGAGEKLFF	TGCGCCAGCAGCTTGGTGCGGGGGGCTGGGGAAAAACTGTTTTTT
-	TRBV19	-	14	TRBJ1-1	CASSIARGNTEAFF	TGTGCCAGTAGTATAGCGCGGGGGAACACTGAAGCTTTCTTT
TRBD2	TRBV11-2	once	17	TRBJ2-3	CASSLVRGGRAPDTQYF	TGTGCCAGCAGCTTAGTAAGGGGCGGGAGGGCCCCAGATACGCAGTATTTT
-	TRBV5-1	many	15	TRBJ2-2	CASSLAIMNTGELFF	TGCGCCAGCAGCTTGGCCATTATGAACACCGGGGAGCTGTTTTTT
-	TRBV20-1	-	12	TRBJ2-2	CSALQIAGELFF	TGCAGTGCTCTACAGATCGCCGGGGAGCTGTTTTTT
-	TRBV6-1	-	15	TRBJ1-3	CASSESRRHGNTIYF	TGTGCCAGCAGTGAATCGAGGAGGCATGGAAACACCATATATTTT
TRBD2	TRBV9	many	14	TRBJ2-7	CASSVSGRIDEQYF	TGTGCCAGCAGCGTCAGCGGGAGAATTGACGAGCAGTACTTC
-	TRBV12-3/TRBV12-4	-	14	TRBJ2-7	CAGSTPRGGGEQYF	TGTGCCGGCAGTACCCCGAGGGGTGGTGGCGAGCAGTACTTC
-	TRBV28	many	14	TRBJ2-5	CASGGRYLQETQYF	TGTGCCAGCGGGGGGCGGTACCTTCAAGAGACCCAGTACTTC
-	TRBV3-1	many	15	TRBJ2-5	CASSQVGTLQETQYF	TGTGCCAGCAGCCAAGTCGGGACTTTACAAGAGACCCAGTACTTC